This is a list of T cell receptor beta chains from one sample in a study of CD8 T cells in Susac syndrome. From the immunoSEQ multiplex PCR reads, TCRdb called clonotypes with MiXCR, one entry per CDR3 protein. The table records 180,000 or so distinct CDR3 sequences, 90% to 95% of them present only once. The sequenced sample consisted of CD4+ T cells from PBMCs. These receptors were collected from a human donor with multiple sclerosis. Both conserved end residues are part of each CDR3. D genes are given only for firm matches. Only part of the rows carry a size: once, few, many, or a class if the clone is expanded.

>.|.|TRBV14|TRBJ2-1
TGTGCCAGCAGCCAAGTTCCCAATGAGCAGTTCTTC
CASSQVPNEQFF
>.|.|TRBV19|TRBJ2-5
TGTGCCAGTAGCACCCGACAGCAAGAGACCCAGTACTTC
CASSTRQQETQYF
>.|.|TRBV3-1|TRBJ2-5
TGTGCCAGCAGCCAGAGGAGTGTCGAAGAGACCCAGTACTTC
CASSQRSVEETQYF
>.|.|TRBV5-1|TRBJ2-4
TGCGCCAGCAGCTCCGGGACCCAAGACAACATTCAGTACTTC
CASSSGTQDNIQYF
>.|.|TRBV3-1|TRBJ2-1
TGTGCCAGCAGCCAGGACGCCAGCTCCTACAATGAGCAGTTCTTC
CASSQDASSYNEQFF
>.|TRBD1|TRBV20-1|TRBJ2-7
TGCAGTGTTTGGACAGGGGGTTCCTACGAGCAGTACTTC
CSVWTGGSYEQYF
>.|.|TRBV27|TRBJ2-3
TGTGCCAGCAGCCCCACTATTGGGGGGCCGGGTCGGACGCAGTATTTT
CASSPTIGGPGRTQYF
>.|.|TRBV15|TRBJ1-4
TGTGCCACCAGCAGGGAACCTTACAGGGTGCAAGAAAAACTGTTTTTT
CATSREPYRVQEKLFF
>.|TRBD2|TRBV24-1|TRBJ2-1
TGTGCCACCAGTGAAGGGACTAGCGGGGGGGCTGGGAATGAGCAGTTCTTC
CATSEGTSGGAGNEQFF
>.|TRBD2|TRBV24-1|TRBJ2-1
TGTGCCACCAGGCGGGGGGCGGACAATGAGCAGTTCTTC
CATRRGADNEQFF
>.|.|TRBV20-1|TRBJ2-1
TGCAGTGCTCCACGTGGAGCCTACAATGAGCAGTTCTTC
CSAPRGAYNEQFF
>.|.|TRBV5-1|TRBJ2-5
TGCGCCAGCAGCTTCGGGGGACTTAAAGAGACCCAGTACTTC
CASSFGGLKETQYF
>.|.|TRBV11-2|TRBJ2-5
TGTGCCAGCAGCCTTGGGGACTCCATCCTGGAGACCCAGTACTTC
CASSLGDSILETQYF
>.|.|TRBV15|TRBJ2-7
TGTGCCACCAGCGCTGGCCACGAGCAGTACTTC
CATSAGHEQYF
>.|.|TRBV12-3/TRBV12-4|TRBJ1-5
TGTGCCAGCTCTACAGGGATCCAGCCCCAGCATTTT
CASSTGIQPQHF
>once|TRBD2|TRBV3-1|TRBJ2-5
TGTGCCAGCAGCCAATCTCCGTCTAGCGGAATGAGGGAGACCCAGTACTTC
CASSQSPSSGMRETQYF
>.|.|TRBV3-1|TRBJ2-5
TGTGCCAGCCGCGCTTCCCTGTATAGCGCCCGACAAGAGACCCAGTACTTC
CASRASLYSARQETQYF
>.|.|TRBV3-1|TRBJ1-4
TGTGCCAGCAGCCAAGATCCGGGGTGGGGAGAAAAACTGTTTTTT
CASSQDPGWGEKLFF
>.|TRBD1|TRBV20-1|TRBJ1-2
TGCAGTGCTAGACTAGGGGGCCCCGGCTATGGCTACACCTTC
CSARLGGPGYGYTF
>once|.|TRBV18|TRBJ2-2
TGTGCCAGCTCACCACAAGGCGACGGGGAGCTGTTTTTT
CASSPQGDGELFF
>once|.|TRBV4-1|TRBJ2-7
TGCGCCAGCAGCCAAGATACGAGAGAGACATGGGGATACGAGCAGTACTTC
CASSQDTRETWGYEQYF
>.|.|TRBV20-1|TRBJ2-7
TGCAGTGCTAGAGGCCCGGGATTTATCTACGAGCAGTACTTC
CSARGPGFIYEQYF
>.|.|TRBV7-2|TRBJ2-7
TGTGCCAGCAGCTCTCAGACGATAATCACATCCTACGAGCAGTACTTC
CASSSQTIITSYEQYF
>.|.|TRBV7-8|TRBJ2-3
TGTGCCAGCAGTTTCCGGGAGTTGGTAGATACGCAGTATTTT
CASSFRELVDTQYF
>.|TRBD2|TRBV7-9|TRBJ2-5
TGTGCCAGCAGCCCTCTTACGGGACTAAATCAAGAGACCCAGTACTTC
CASSPLTGLNQETQYF
>.|.|TRBV5-1|TRBJ2-2
TGCGCCAGCAAGGGGAGCACCGGGGAGCTGTTTTTT
CASKGSTGELFF
>.|.|TRBV19|TRBJ1-1
TGTGCCAGTACCAACCTGGGGGCAGGGGCGAACACTGAAGCTTTCTTT
CASTNLGAGANTEAFF
>once|TRBD1|TRBV9|TRBJ1-3
TGTGCCAGCAGCGCGCCCGGACAGGGAGGAAACACCATATATTTT
CASSAPGQGGNTIYF
>.|TRBD1|TRBV25-1|TRBJ2-7
TGTGCCAGCAAAGGGACAGGGCCCTACGAGCAGTACTTC
CASKGTGPYEQYF
>.|.|TRBV4-1|TRBJ2-7
TGCGCCAGCAGCCGGCGGGACGGGAGCTCCTACGAGCAGTACTTC
CASSRRDGSSYEQYF
>.|.|TRBV4-1|TRBJ1-1
TGCGCCAGCAGCCTCAAGGGGGGCCGTATGAACACTGAAGCTTTCTTT
CASSLKGGRMNTEAFF
>.|TRBD1|TRBV7-9|TRBJ2-5
TGTGCCAGCGGACAGGGGTTCGGAGAGACCCAGTACTTC
CASGQGFGETQYF
>.|.|TRBV30|TRBJ1-6
TGTGCCTATAGACAGGCGATCTCCTATAATTCACCCCTCCACTTT
CAYRQAISYNSPLHF
>.|.|TRBV24-1|TRBJ1-2
TGTGCCACCAGTGACCAGGGCCATACGGGAGGCTACACCTTC
CATSDQGHTGGYTF
>.|.|TRBV29-1|TRBJ2-7
TGCAGCGTTGAAGATCGGGCCCGGGGAGGCTACGAGCAGTACTTC
CSVEDRARGGYEQYF
>few|.|TRBV5-6|TRBJ1-1
TGTGCCAGCAGCCCGGGACATCAGAACACTGAAGCTTTCTTT
CASSPGHQNTEAFF
>.|TRBD1|TRBV30|TRBJ1-2
TGTGCCTGGATTAAGGGGGCCAACTATGGCTACACCTTC
CAWIKGANYGYTF
>.|.|TRBV18|TRBJ2-1
TGTGCCAGCTCACCACCGGTGGTGGGTGAGCAGTTCTTC
CASSPPVVGEQFF
>.|.|TRBV24-1|TRBJ2-1
TGTGCCACCAGTGACCGGAACAGGGTTCGGGACAATGAGCAGTTCTTC
CATSDRNRVRDNEQFF
>few|TRBD1|TRBV18|TRBJ2-2
TGTGCCAGCTCCCTGGGACAGGGGAACACCGGGGAGCTGTTTTTT
CASSLGQGNTGELFF
>many|.|TRBV12-3/TRBV12-4|TRBJ2-1
TGTGCCAGCAGTTTAGGCTCCTACAATGAGCAGTTCTTC
CASSLGSYNEQFF
>.|.|TRBV5-1|TRBJ2-3
TGCGCCAGCAGCTTGGGCGGACTCAGTACAGATACGCAGTATTTT
CASSLGGLSTDTQYF
>.|.|TRBV20-1|TRBJ1-1
TGCAGTGCTAGAGATCAGGAAGGTTTCTACTTT
CSARDQEGFYF
>.|TRBD1|TRBV18|TRBJ2-7
TGTGCCAGCTCACCGGGACAGCAAGTCGAGCAGTACTTC
CASSPGQQVEQYF
>.|.|TRBV20-1|TRBJ2-3
TGCAGTGCTTGCCCCAGACTCCCGGGGCCAGATACGCAGTATTTT
CSACPRLPGPDTQYF
>.|.|TRBV30|TRBJ2-1
TGTGCCTGCCCCCGGAGCCACTACAATGAGCAGTTCTTC
CACPRSHYNEQFF
>once|.|TRBV12-3/TRBV12-4|TRBJ1-1
TGTGCCAGCGGTAGGATGAACACTGAAGCTTTCTTT
CASGRMNTEAFF
>.|TRBD2|TRBV24-1|TRBJ2-5
TGTGCCACCAGTGATCGGACTAGCGGACAAGAGACCCAGTACTTC
CATSDRTSGQETQYF
>.|.|TRBV30|TRBJ2-3
TGTGCCTGGAGTGTAAGCGGGTATATCACAGATACGCAGTATTTT
CAWSVSGYITDTQYF
>once|.|TRBV6-4|TRBJ1-1
TGTGCCAGCAGGGGGGGGCTGAACACTGAAGCTTTCTTT
CASRGGLNTEAFF
>.|TRBD1|TRBV18|TRBJ2-7
TGTGCCAGCTCGCCGCCCCGGGACAGGGACGAGCAGTACTTC
CASSPPRDRDEQYF
>few|.|TRBV30|TRBJ1-2
TGTGCCTGGAGTGGCCAGGGAAACTATGGCTACACCTTC
CAWSGQGNYGYTF
>.|.|TRBV3-1|TRBJ2-3
TGTGCCAGCAGCGCCCTGCGTCTCACAGATACGCAGTATTTT
CASSALRLTDTQYF
>once|.|TRBV5-1|TRBJ1-5
TGCGCCAGCAGCTTGGAGGGGGATTATCGCAATCAGCCCCAGCATTTT
CASSLEGDYRNQPQHF
>.|TRBD2|TRBV12-3/TRBV12-4|TRBJ2-5
TGTGCCAGCAGTGCGACTAGCGCCTTCCAGCAGACCCAGTACTTC
CASSATSAFQQTQYF
>.|TRBD2|TRBV10-3|TRBJ2-7
TGTGCCATCAGTGAGTCGTGGCTAGCGGGGGCTAGGGAGCAGTACTTC
CAISESWLAGAREQYF
>.|.|TRBV30|TRBJ1-5
TGTGCCTGGAGTCGGGCCCTGGGGGGGGATCAGCCCCAGCATTTT
CAWSRALGGDQPQHF
>once|.|TRBV10-3|TRBJ2-5
TGTGCCATCAGTAAGAGGGGCCAAGAGACCCAGTACTTC
CAISKRGQETQYF
>once|TRBD1|TRBV9|TRBJ2-1
TGTGCCAGCAACAGGCACCAAGGACAGGGGCGAGATGAGCAGTTCTTC
CASNRHQGQGRDEQFF